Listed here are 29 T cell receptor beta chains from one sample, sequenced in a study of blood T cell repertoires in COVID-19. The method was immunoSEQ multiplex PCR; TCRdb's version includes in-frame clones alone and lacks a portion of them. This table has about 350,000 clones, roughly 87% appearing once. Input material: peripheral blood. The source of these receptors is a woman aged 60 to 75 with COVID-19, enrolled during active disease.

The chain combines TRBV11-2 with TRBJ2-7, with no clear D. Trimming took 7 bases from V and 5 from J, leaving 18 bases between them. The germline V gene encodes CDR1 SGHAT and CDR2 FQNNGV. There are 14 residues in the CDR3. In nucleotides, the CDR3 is TGTGCCAGCACCTATCCCAAGAGTCTCGACGAGCAGTACTTC. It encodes CASTYPKSLDEQYF.

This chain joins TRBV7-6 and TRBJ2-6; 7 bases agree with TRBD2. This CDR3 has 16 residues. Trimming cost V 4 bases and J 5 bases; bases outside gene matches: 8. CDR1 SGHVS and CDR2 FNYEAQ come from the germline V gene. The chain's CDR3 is CASSWGGVRRANVLTF. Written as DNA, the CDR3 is TGTGCCAGCAGCTGGGGGGGGGTGAGGCGGGCCAACGTCCTGACTTTC.

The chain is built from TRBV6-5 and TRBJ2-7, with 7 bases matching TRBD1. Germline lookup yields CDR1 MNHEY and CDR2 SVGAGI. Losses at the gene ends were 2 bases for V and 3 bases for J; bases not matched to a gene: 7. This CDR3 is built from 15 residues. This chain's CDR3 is CASSYEGTDIYEQYF. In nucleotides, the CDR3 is TGTGCCAGCAGTTACGAGGGGACAGACATCTACGAGCAGTACTTC.

CDR3 residues: CASSFPGSSYEQYF. The CDR3 coding sequence is TGTGCCAGCAGTTTCCCGGGTAGCTCCTACGAGCAGTACTTC. The chain carries TRBV28 and TRBJ2-7; no firm D call. CDR1 and CDR2 (germline): MDHEN, SYDVKM. The CDR3 sequence is 14 residues long. Trimming pared 3 bases from V and 0 bases from J, leaving 9 bases between. The full variable domain, rest sourced from reference TRBV28 and TRBJ2-7, is DVKVTQSSRYLVKRTGEKVFLECVQDMDHENMFWYRQDPGLGLRLIYFSYDVKMKEKGDIPEGYSVSREKKERFSLILESASTNQTSMYLCASSFPGSSYEQYFGPGTRLTVT.

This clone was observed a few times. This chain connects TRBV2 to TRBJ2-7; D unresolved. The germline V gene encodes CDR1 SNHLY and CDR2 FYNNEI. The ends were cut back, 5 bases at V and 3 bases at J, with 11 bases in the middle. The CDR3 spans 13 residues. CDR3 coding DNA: TGTGCCAGCAGTAAGAACAACTACTACGAGCAGTACTTC. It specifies CASSKNNYYEQYF.

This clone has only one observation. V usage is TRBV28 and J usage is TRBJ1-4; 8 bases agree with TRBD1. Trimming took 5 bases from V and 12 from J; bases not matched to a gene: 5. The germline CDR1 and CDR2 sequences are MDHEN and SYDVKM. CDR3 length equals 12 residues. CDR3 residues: CASSRQGIELFF. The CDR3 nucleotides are TGTGCCAGCAGTCGACAGGGGATCGAACTGTTTTTT.

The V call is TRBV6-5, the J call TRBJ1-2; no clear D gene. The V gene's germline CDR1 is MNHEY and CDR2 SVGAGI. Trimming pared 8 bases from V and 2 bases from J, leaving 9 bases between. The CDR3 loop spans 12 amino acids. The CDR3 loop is CASHTENYGYTF. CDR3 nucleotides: TGTGCCAGCCATACAGAAAACTATGGCTACACCTTC.

The CDR3 region is CATSPRQGRVYNEQFF. CDR3 in DNA: TGTGCCACCAGCCCAAGACAGGGAAGGGTCTACAATGAGCAGTTCTTC. This chain links TRBV24-1 with TRBJ2-1; TRBD1 aligns across 7 bases. The germline CDR1 and CDR2 sequences are KGHDR and SFDVKD. With V trimmed by 7 bases and J by 3 bases, 11 bases remained unmatched. The CDR3 spans 16 residues.

This chain's CDR3 is CASSEAPMAGYYGYTF. Written as DNA, the CDR3 is TGTGCCAGCAGTGAAGCCCCCATGGCAGGGTACTATGGCTACACCTTC. The genes are TRBV6-1 and TRBJ1-2; perhaps TRBD1 as D (5 bases). Germline CDR1 is MNHNS and CDR2 is SASEGT. V lost 0 bases to trimming and J lost 3 bases, with 14 bases between them. CDR3 size: 16 residues.

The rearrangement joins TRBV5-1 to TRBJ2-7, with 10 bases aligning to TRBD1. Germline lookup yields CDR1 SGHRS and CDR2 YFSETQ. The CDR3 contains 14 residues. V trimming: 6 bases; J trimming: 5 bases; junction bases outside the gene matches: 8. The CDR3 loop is CASKTGTGAHEQYF. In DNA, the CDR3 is TGCGCCAGCAAAACCGGGACAGGGGCCCACGAGCAGTACTTC.

The CDR3 protein is CAISDPGGVTGNTIYF. CDR3 coding DNA: TGTGCCATCAGTGATCCCGGCGGTGTAACTGGAAACACCATATATTTT. The chain links TRBV10-3 to TRBJ1-3; D remains unclear. Germline V CDR1 and CDR2: ENHRY, SYGVKD. The V and J ends lost 3 bases and 2 bases respectively, with 14 bases between them. CDR3 length: 16 amino acids.

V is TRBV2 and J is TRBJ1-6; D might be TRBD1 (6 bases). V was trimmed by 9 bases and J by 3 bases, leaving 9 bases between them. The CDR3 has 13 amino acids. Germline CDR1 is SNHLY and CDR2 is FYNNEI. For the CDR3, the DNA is TGTGCCAGTGGACAGAGCTATAATTCACCCCTCCACTTT. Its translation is CASGQSYNSPLHF.

The CDR3 protein is CASSFFQGQETQYF. CDR3 in DNA: TGTGCCAGCAGCTTTTTTCAGGGACAAGAGACCCAGTACTTC. The chain carries TRBV5-6 and TRBJ2-5; weak D call: TRBD1 (5 bases). Germline-derived CDR1 and CDR2 are SGHDT and YYEEEE. The length of the CDR3 is 14 residues. V lost 2 bases and J lost 2, with 10 bases in between.

The CDR3 is CASSLEALTSNEQFF. The CDR3 DNA follows: TGCGCCAGCAGCTTGGAAGCGCTGACGTCCAATGAGCAGTTCTTC. The chain uses TRBV5-1 and TRBJ2-1; unclear D gene. Germline V lookup: CDR1 SGHRS, CDR2 YFSETQ. V gave up 0 bases and J gave up 6 bases, with 13 bases separating them. This CDR3 is 15 amino acids long.

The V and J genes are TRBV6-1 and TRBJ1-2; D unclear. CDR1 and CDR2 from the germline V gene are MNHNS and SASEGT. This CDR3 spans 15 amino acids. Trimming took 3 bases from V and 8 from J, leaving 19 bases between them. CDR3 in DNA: TGTGCCAGCAGTGACGCGAGCAGTGAACTACCAGGCTACACCTTC. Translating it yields CASSDASSELPGYTF.

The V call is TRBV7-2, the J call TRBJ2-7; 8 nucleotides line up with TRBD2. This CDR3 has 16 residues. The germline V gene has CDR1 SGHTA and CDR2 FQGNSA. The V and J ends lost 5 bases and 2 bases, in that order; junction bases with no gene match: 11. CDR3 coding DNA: TGTGCCAGCAGCCACCTACACGCGGGGGGCCCCTACGAGCAGTACTTC. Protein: CASSHLHAGGPYEQYF.

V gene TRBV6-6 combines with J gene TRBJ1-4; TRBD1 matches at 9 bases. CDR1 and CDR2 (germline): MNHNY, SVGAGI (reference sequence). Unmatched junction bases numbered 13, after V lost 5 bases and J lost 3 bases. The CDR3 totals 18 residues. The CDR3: CASSPRGDRVRSNEKLFF. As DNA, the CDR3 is TGTGCCAGCAGTCCGAGGGGGGACAGGGTTCGTTCTAATGAAAAACTGTTTTTT.

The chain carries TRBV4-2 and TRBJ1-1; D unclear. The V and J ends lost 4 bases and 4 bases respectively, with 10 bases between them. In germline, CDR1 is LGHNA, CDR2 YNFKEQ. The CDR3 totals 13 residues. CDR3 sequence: CASSPGGRTEAFF. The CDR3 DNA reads TGTGCCAGCAGCCCGGGAGGGCGCACTGAAGCTTTCTTT.

The CDR3 DNA is TGTGCCAGCAGTTTGAGTGAGATCCGCCGTGATACGCAGTATTTT. Its protein product is CASSLSEIRRDTQYF. This sequence joins TRBV28 and TRBJ2-3; unclear D gene. Germline-derived CDR1 and CDR2 are MDHEN and SYDVKM. The CDR3 covers 15 residues. V lost 3 bases and J lost 6, with 16 bases in between.

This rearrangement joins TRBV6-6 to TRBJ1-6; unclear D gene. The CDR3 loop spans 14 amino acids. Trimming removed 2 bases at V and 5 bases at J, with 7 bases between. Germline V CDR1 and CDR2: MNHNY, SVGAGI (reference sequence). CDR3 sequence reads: CASSYGGDNSPLHF. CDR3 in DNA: TGTGCCAGCAGTTACGGCGGTGATAATTCACCCCTCCACTTT.

The CDR3 sequence is CASRDDGRANSPLHF. In DNA, the CDR3 is TGTGCCAGCAGGGATGATGGCAGGGCTAATTCACCCCTCCACTTT. The chain combines TRBV6-5 with TRBJ1-6, with a weak D call TRBD1 (5 bases). The CDR3 loop spans 15 amino acids. The V gene's germline CDR1 is MNHEY and CDR2 SVGAGI. V shed 6 bases and J shed 6 bases, with 15 bases lying between them.

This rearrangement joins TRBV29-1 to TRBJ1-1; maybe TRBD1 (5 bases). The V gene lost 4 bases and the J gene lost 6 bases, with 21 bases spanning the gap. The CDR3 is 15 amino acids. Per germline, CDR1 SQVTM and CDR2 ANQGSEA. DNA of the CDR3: TGCAGCGTTGGCTGGGGAGTGGGGGGGGATTCTGAAGCTTTCTTT. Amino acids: CSVGWGVGGDSEAFF.

The CDR3 spells CASSPTGVQQPQHF. CDR3 bases: TGCGCCAGCAGCCCCACAGGGGTCCAGCAGCCCCAGCATTTT. The V call is TRBV5-1, the J call TRBJ1-5; 7 positions agree with TRBD1. CDR3 size: 14 residues. J gave up 7 bases and V 4 bases, and 8 bases lay outside the gene matches. Germline assignment: CDR1 SGHRS and CDR2 YFSETQ.

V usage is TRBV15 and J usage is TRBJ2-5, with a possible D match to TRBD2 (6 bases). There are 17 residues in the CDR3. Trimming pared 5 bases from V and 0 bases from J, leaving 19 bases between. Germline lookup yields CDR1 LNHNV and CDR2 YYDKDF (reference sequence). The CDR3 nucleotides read TGTGCCACCAGCGGGAGGAGCAGGGATTCGTACCAAGAGACCCAGTACTTC. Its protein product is CATSGRSRDSYQETQYF.

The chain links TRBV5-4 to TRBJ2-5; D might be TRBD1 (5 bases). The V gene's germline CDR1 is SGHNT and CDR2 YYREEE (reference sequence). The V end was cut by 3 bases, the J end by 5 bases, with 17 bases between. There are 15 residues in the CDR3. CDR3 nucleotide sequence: TGTGCCAGCAGCTCAGGGTTTGGGCTGTCGGAGACCCAGTACTTC. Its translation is CASSSGFGLSETQYF.

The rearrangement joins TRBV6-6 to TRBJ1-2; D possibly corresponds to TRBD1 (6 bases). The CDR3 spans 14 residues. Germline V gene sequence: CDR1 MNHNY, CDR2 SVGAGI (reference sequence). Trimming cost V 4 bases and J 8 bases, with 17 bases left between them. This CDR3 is CASSSVLQGYGYTF. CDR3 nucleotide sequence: TGTGCCAGCAGTTCCGTCTTACAGGGATACGGCTACACCTTC.

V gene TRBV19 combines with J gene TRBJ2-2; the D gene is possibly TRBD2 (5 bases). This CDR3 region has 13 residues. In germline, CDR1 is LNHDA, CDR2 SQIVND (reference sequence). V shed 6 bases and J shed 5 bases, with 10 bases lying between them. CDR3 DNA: TGTGCCAGTAGGACCAGACTAACCGGGGAGCTGTTTTTT. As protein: CASRTRLTGELFF.

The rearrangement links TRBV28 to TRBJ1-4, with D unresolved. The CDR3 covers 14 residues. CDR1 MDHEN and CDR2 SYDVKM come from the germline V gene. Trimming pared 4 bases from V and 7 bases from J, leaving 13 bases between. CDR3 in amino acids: CASSSGGFGEKLFF. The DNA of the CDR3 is TGTGCCAGCAGTTCGGGAGGGTTCGGTGAAAAACTGTTTTTT.

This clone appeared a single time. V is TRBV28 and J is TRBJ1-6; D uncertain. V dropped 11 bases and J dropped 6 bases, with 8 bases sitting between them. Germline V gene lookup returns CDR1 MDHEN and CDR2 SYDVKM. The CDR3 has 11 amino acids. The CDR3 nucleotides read TGTGCCCATGGCGGTAATTCACCCCTCCACTTT. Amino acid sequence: CAHGGNSPLHF.